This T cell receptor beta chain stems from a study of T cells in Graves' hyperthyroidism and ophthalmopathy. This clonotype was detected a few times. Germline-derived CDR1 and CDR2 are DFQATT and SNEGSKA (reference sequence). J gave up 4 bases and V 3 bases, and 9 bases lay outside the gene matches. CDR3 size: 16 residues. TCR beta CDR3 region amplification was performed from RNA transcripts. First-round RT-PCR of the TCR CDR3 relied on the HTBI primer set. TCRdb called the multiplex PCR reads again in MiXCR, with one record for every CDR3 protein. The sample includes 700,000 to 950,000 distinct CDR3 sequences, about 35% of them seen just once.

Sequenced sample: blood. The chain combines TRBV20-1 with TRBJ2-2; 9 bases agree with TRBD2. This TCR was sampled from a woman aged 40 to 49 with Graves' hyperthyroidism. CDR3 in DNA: TGCAGTGCTAGCTCGGCGGGGGGGTCTGGCACCGGGGAGCTGTTTTTT. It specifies CSASSAGGSGTGELFF.